A single sample is the source of the 9 T cell receptor beta chains below, sequenced in a study of T cells after yellow fever vaccination. TCRdb reprocessed the 5' RACE reads via MiXCR and lists one record per CDR3 protein. The sample records under 300,000 distinct CDR3 sequences, 6.5% to 8.5% being singletons. This material consisted of CD4+ T cells sorted from PBMCs, taken 15 days after the yellow fever booster vaccination. All receptors derive from a man aged 25-45 years who received the YFV17D yellow fever vaccine.

This clonotype was recorded a few times. The chain employs TRBV5-1 and TRBJ2-7; TRBD1 matches at 7 bases. The germline gives CDR1 SGHRS, CDR2 YFSETQ. After removal of 2 bases from V and 2 bases from J, the junction contained 10 bases not matched to a gene. CDR3 length: 16 amino acids. CDR3 region: CASSFGDRVPPYEQYF. Written as DNA, the CDR3 is TGCGCCAGCAGCTTTGGAGACAGGGTTCCTCCCTACGAGCAGTACTTC.

This clonotype appeared a few times. Being one base from a much bigger clone, this may be a read error. The J gene is TRBJ2-7, the V gene TRBV6-5; 7 nucleotides align to TRBD1. This CDR3 is built from 13 residues. Germline V gives CDR1 MNHEY, CDR2 SVGAGI. V lost 6 bases to trimming and J lost 1 base; unmatched junction nucleotides: 3. For the CDR3, the DNA is TGTGCCAGCAGCCAGGGACAGTCCTACGAGCAGTACTTC. It codes for CASSQGQSYEQYF.

The table lists this clonotype with a few counts. CDR3 loop: CASSSTSGRMETQYF. The CDR3 DNA reads as TGCGCCAGCAGCTCGACTAGCGGGAGAATGGAGACCCAGTACTTC. The chain employs TRBV5-1 and TRBJ2-5; 12 bases map to TRBD2. V shed 3 bases and J 5 bases; nucleotides not matched to a gene: 5. Germline values: CDR1 SGHRS, CDR2 YFSETQ. This CDR3 is 15 amino acids long.

This clonotype occurred many times. In nucleotides, the CDR3 is TGCAGTGCTAGACCCGGACACCCTTACACTGAAGCTTTCTTT. Protein product: CSARPGHPYTEAFF. The V and J genes are TRBV20-1 and TRBJ1-1; a weak D match, TRBD1 (5 bases). The CDR3 runs to 14 residues. Trimming left V 2 bases short and J 3 bases short, with 13 bases between. Germline CDR1 is DFQATT and CDR2 is SNEGSKA (reference sequence).

The V gene is TRBV10-3, the J gene TRBJ2-5, with D possibly TRBD1 on 6 matching bases. The CDR3 spans 12 residues. Germline CDR1 ENHRY, CDR2 SYGVKD. The ends were cut back, 6 bases at V and 5 bases at J, with 10 bases in the middle. CDR3 sequence reads: CAIRGTGETQYF. The CDR3 region has the DNA TGTGCCATCAGGGGCACAGGGGAGACCCAGTACTTC.

This clonotype has a handful of counts. The chain employs TRBV7-6 and TRBJ2-5; 8 bases are a match to TRBD1. V lost 1 base, J lost 4 bases, and 2 bases stayed unmatched. CDR1 SGHVS and CDR2 FNYEAQ come from the germline V gene. CDR3 size: 14 residues. The CDR3 spells CASSLDGQGETQYF. The DNA of the CDR3 is TGTGCCAGCAGCTTAGACGGACAGGGAGAGACCCAGTACTTC. The full variable domain, with the rest looked up from reference TRBV7-6 and TRBJ2-5, is GAGVSQSPRYKVTKRGQDVALRCDPISGHVSLYWYRQALGQGPEFLTYFNYEAQQDKSGLPNDRFSAERPEGSISTLTIQRTEQRDSAMYRCASSLDGQGETQYFGPGTRLLVL.

The chain is built from TRBV7-3 and TRBJ2-1; TRBD2 matches 11 bases. Per the germline V gene, CDR1 is SGHTA and CDR2 is FQGTGA. After removal of 8 bases from V and 0 bases from J, the junction contained 6 bases not matched to a gene. The CDR3 length is 16 residues. In DNA, the CDR3 is TGTGCCAGCGGCGGGACTAGCGGAACCTCCTACAATGAGCAGTTCTTC. This codes for CASGGTSGTSYNEQFF. Combining the CDR3 with reference TRBV7-3 and TRBJ2-1 gives the whole variable domain GAGVSQTPSNKVTEKGKYVELRCDPISGHTALYWYRQSLGQGPEFLIYFQGTGAADDSGLPNDRFFAVRPEGSVSTLKIQRTERGDSAVYLCASGGTSGTSYNEQFFGPGTRLTVL.

A note on this clonotype: This may be a read error, as it is one base from a much larger clone. The chain employs TRBV5-1 and TRBJ2-2; tentatively, D is TRBD2 (6 bases). This CDR3 spans 15 amino acids. Germline-derived CDR1 and CDR2 are SGHRS and YFSETQ. CDR3 residues: CASSLDGFNTGGLFF. The CDR3 DNA is TGCGCCAGCAGCCTGGACGGCTTCAACACCGGGGGGCTGTTTTTT.

The sample holds a few counts of this clonotype. The J gene is TRBJ2-1, the V gene TRBV5-1; TRBD2 matches 10 bases. The J segment lost 4 bases and the V segment lost 4 bases, leaving 8 bases of the junction unmatched. The length of the CDR3 is 16 residues. Germline V gene sequence: CDR1 SGHRS, CDR2 YFSETQ. CDR3 nucleotides: TGCGCCAGCAGCATCGGACTAGCGGAGGGATACAATGAGCAGTTCTTC. The encoded protein is CASSIGLAEGYNEQFF.